Following are 20 T cell receptor beta chains from one sample sequenced in a study of patients and donors after allogeneic stem cell transplantation. Each CDR3 protein is one row after TCRdb ran MiXCR on the RT-PCR reads. The sample lists about 110,000 distinct CDR3 sequences; 35% were seen once. Sequencing used blood, either unsorted or a sorted T cell fraction (not recorded which). Receptors were obtained from a human donor who was either an allogeneic HSCT recipient or a stem cell or donor lymphocyte infusion donor (not recorded which). It is not recorded whose cells these are; they may come from a transplant donor.

The rearrangement joins TRBV7-3 to TRBJ2-2, with D perhaps being TRBD1 or TRBD2 (6 bases each). CDR1 is SGHTA and CDR2 is FQGTGA in the germline V gene. The CDR3 covers 13 residues. The V end lost 2 bases, the J end lost 9 bases, and 10 bases lay between the germline ends. CDR3 coding DNA: TGTGCCAGCAGCTTAGGGGGGCAAAGGGAGCTGTTTTTT. Its protein product is CASSLGGQRELFF.

This clonotype was observed once. The chain recombines TRBV12-3 or TRBV12-4 with TRBJ2-5; D is unclear. This CDR3 region has 14 residues. Trimming shortened V by 3 bases and J by 2 bases, and 10 bases separated the two germline ends. The CDR3 spells CASSFYESQETQYF. CDR3 coding DNA: TGTGCCAGCAGTTTCTACGAGTCTCAAGAGACCCAGTACTTC.

This chain connects TRBV15 to TRBJ1-1; D gene uncertain. The CDR3 extends over 15 amino acids. Trimming removed 0 bases from V and 10 bases from J, with 18 bases in between. Germline loops: CDR1 LNHNV, CDR2 YYDKDF (reference sequence). In nucleotides, the CDR3 is TGTGCCACCAGCAGAGATAGGAGCAGGTTGGAGGGAGCTTTCTTT. Translating it yields CATSRDRSRLEGAFF. The full variable domain, rest sourced from reference TRBV15 and TRBJ1-1, is DAMVIQNPRYQVTQFGKPVTLSCSQTLNHNVMYWYQQKSSQAPKLLFHYYDKDFNNEADTPDNFQSRRPNTSFCFLDIRSPGLGDTAMYLCATSRDRSRLEGAFFGQGTRLTVV.

This clonotype was recorded a few times. The chain combines TRBV5-5 with TRBJ1-2; 8 positions agree with TRBD1. With 4 bases clipped from V and 5 bases from J, the junction kept 7 bases outside the gene matches. Germline lookup yields CDR1 SGHKS and CDR2 YYEKEE (reference sequence). This CDR3 is built from 14 residues. As DNA, the CDR3 is TGTGCCAGCAGCAACCAGGGGGCGCTTTATGGCTACACCTTC. Its translation: CASSNQGALYGYTF. Together with reference TRBV5-5 and TRBJ1-2, the CDR3 gives the full variable domain: DAGVTQSPTHLIKTRGQQVTLRCSPISGHKSVSWYQQVLGQGPQFIFQYYEKEERGRGNFPDRFSARQFPNYSSELNVNALLLGDSALYLCASSNQGALYGYTFGSGTRLTVV.

The chain combines TRBV9 with TRBJ2-2; D ambiguous. This CDR3 comprises 14 residues. Germline V CDR1 and CDR2: SGDLS, YYNGEE. Trimming removed 0 bases from V and 6 bases from J, with 9 bases in between. The CDR3 spells CASSVGVVAGELFF. The CDR3 DNA reads as TGTGCCAGCAGCGTAGGGGTAGTAGCCGGGGAGCTGTTTTTT.

This clonotype was recorded a few times. The V and J genes are TRBV2 and TRBJ1-6; D is unresolved. The CDR3 loop spans 16 amino acids. CDR1 SNHLY and CDR2 FYNNEI come from the germline V gene. The V end lost 0 bases, the J end lost 0 bases, and 6 bases lay between the germline ends. The DNA for the CDR3 is TGTGCCAGCAGTGAAGCGCCTAGCTCCTATAATTCACCCCTCCACTTT. This translates into CASSEAPSSYNSPLHF.

This chain links TRBV12-5 with TRBJ1-6, with no clear D. The germline CDR1 and CDR2 sequences are LGHNT and FRNRAP. The CDR3 runs 15 residues. The ends were cut back, 0 bases at V and 6 bases at J, with 9 bases in the middle. The CDR3 region is CASGLVAASNSPLHF. The CDR3 DNA is TGTGCTAGTGGTTTGGTCGCCGCTTCTAATTCACCCCTCCACTTT.

Only a few counts were recorded for this clonotype. This sequence joins TRBV5-5 and TRBJ2-1; 13 bases agree with TRBD2. This CDR3 has 15 amino acids. With 2 bases clipped from V and 5 bases from J, the junction kept 1 base outside the gene matches. CDR1 SGHKS and CDR2 YYEKEE come from the germline V gene (reference sequence). Here the CDR3 DNA reads TGTGCCAGCAGCTTACTAGCGGGAGGGGACAATGAGCAGTTCTTC. It specifies CASSLLAGGDNEQFF.

This chain uses TRBV2 with TRBJ2-1; no definite D call. The V end lost 7 bases, the J end lost 3 bases, and 19 bases lay between the germline ends. CDR1 and CDR2 from the germline V gene are SNHLY and FYNNEI. This CDR3 comprises 16 residues. CDR3 residues: CASTPDSPRVYNEQFF. Here the CDR3 DNA reads TGTGCCAGCACCCCCGACTCGCCTAGGGTCTACAATGAGCAGTTCTTC.

V and J are TRBV12-3 or TRBV12-4 and TRBJ2-7, with D perhaps matching TRBD1 or TRBD2 (5 bases each). The V end lost 5 bases, the J end lost 1 base, and 9 bases lay between the germline ends. CDR3 size: 13 residues. In nucleotides, the CDR3 is TGTGCCAGCAGTATGGGACGGTCCTACGAGCAGTACTTC. It codes for CASSMGRSYEQYF.

In this sample, this clonotype turned up many times. The V and J genes are TRBV27 and TRBJ1-4; D is unresolved. The CDR3 totals 12 residues. The V gene lost 6 bases and the J gene lost 8 bases, with 10 bases spanning the gap. Per the germline V gene, CDR1 is MNHEY and CDR2 is SMNVEV (reference sequence). The CDR3 DNA follows: TGTGCCAGCAGAGGCAGGAGGGAAAAACTGTTTTTT. Protein: CASRGRREKLFF.

The CDR3 sequence is CASSLMTSGNYNEQFF. The CDR3 bases are TGTGCCAGCAGCTTGATGACTAGCGGGAACTACAATGAGCAGTTCTTC. This chain links TRBV5-6 with TRBJ2-1; 11 nucleotides agree with TRBD2. Germline values: CDR1 SGHDT, CDR2 YYEEEE. The CDR3 is made up of 16 amino acids. Trimming took 1 base from V and 3 from J; bases not matched to a gene: 3.

The J gene is TRBJ1-5, the V gene TRBV6-2 or TRBV6-3, with 7 positions matching TRBD1. This CDR3 region has 15 residues. The germline CDR1 and CDR2 sequences are MNHEY and SVGEGT. The ends lost 6 bases at V and 3 bases at J; junction bases unmatched: 8. The CDR3 DNA sequence: TGTGCCAGCAGATCTGCCGGGACAGACAATCAGCCCCAGCATTTT. The encoded protein is CASRSAGTDNQPQHF.

The chain couples TRBV15 to TRBJ1-3; D remains unclear. From germline, CDR1 is LNHNV and CDR2 YYDKDF (reference sequence). V dropped 0 bases and J dropped 0 bases, with 9 bases sitting between them. The CDR3 runs to 16 residues. CDR3 nucleotide sequence: TGTGCCACCAGCAGAGATAGGAGAATCTCTGGAAACACCATATATTTT. Protein sequence: CATSRDRRISGNTIYF.

The chain combines TRBV2 with TRBJ2-2, with 7 bases lining up with TRBD2. The length of the CDR3 is 12 residues. With 8 bases clipped from V and 6 bases from J, the junction kept 3 bases outside the gene matches. Germline V lookup: CDR1 SNHLY, CDR2 FYNNEI. DNA for the CDR3: TGTGCCAGCGGAGCGGGACCCGGGGAGCTGTTTTTT. This codes for CASGAGPGELFF.

V usage is TRBV10-3 and J usage is TRBJ1-6; 8 positions agree with TRBD1. V dropped 8 bases and J dropped 3; count of bases not matched to a gene: 12. The CDR3 sequence is 17 residues long. The germline V gene encodes CDR1 ENHRY and CDR2 SYGVKD. The CDR3 coding sequence is TGTGCCATCGGAAGACAGGGGACGAATCTCTATAATTCACCCCTCCACTTT. This translates into CAIGRQGTNLYNSPLHF.

The chain combines TRBV12-3 or TRBV12-4 with TRBJ1-3; no clear D. The ends were cut back, 6 bases at V and 0 bases at J, with 6 bases in the middle. The CDR3 runs 13 residues. CDR3 loop: CASSLFSGNTIYF. The CDR3 coding sequence is TGTGCCAGCAGCCTTTTCTCTGGAAACACCATATATTTT.

This clonotype showed up just a few times. V and J are TRBV28 and TRBJ1-1; 8 nucleotides line up with TRBD1. Germline assignment: CDR1 MDHEN and CDR2 SYDVKM. V lost 3 bases and J lost 0; bases outside the gene matches: 3. The CDR3 has 15 residues. The CDR3 is CASSFLDRVNTEAFF. CDR3 nucleotides: TGTGCCAGCAGTTTTCTGGACAGGGTGAACACTGAAGCTTTCTTT.

The chain combines TRBV4-3 with TRBJ1-2; a weak D match, TRBD1 (6 bases). The CDR3 covers 15 residues. In germline, CDR1 is LGHNA, CDR2 YSLEER. The V gene lost 0 bases and the J gene lost 0 bases, with 8 bases spanning the gap. CDR3 DNA: TGCGCCAGCAGCCAAGATCGGGGGCCTAACTATGGCTACACCTTC. It specifies CASSQDRGPNYGYTF.

This chain joins TRBV6-5 and TRBJ2-5; the D call may be TRBD1 or TRBD2 (5 bases each). The germline V gene has CDR1 MNHEY and CDR2 SVGAGI. V gave up 8 bases and J gave up 3 bases, with 7 bases separating them. The CDR3 runs to 11 residues. Here the CDR3 reads CASGTEETQYF. The DNA of the CDR3 is TGTGCCAGCGGGACGGAAGAGACCCAGTACTTC.